This TCR beta chain came from a study of blood T cell repertoires in COVID-19. The overall study: The origin of the acute and convalescent COVID-19 samples was the United States, Italy and Spain. PBMCs, B-cell-depleted T cells, or T cells were the source of the cDNA or gDNA that made up the material.

The CDR3 loop spans 14 amino acids. The germline V gene has CDR1 SGHDN and CDR2 FVKESK. Trimming removed 4 bases from V and 7 bases from J; junction bases left unmatched: 7. Original data processing: From reference gene primer amplification, estimates of nucleated cell counts were derived. Assay used: immunoSEQ multiplex PCR; TCRdb lists only in-frame clones, some missing. From that table come the V and J calls and clone size; the DNA was used to work out D and trimming. The sample lists about 240,000 clones, roughly four fifths seen once, with less than 3.5% in the top ten. The V and J genes are TRBV14 and TRBJ2-7; TRBD1 matches 10 bases. Sequencing was performed on peripheral blood. The receptor was derived from a woman aged 18-30 years with acute or convalescent COVID-19. The CDR3 nucleotides are TGTGCCAGCAGCCCCTGGGACAGGGGCGATGAGCAGTACTTC. This sequence encodes CASSPWDRGDEQYF.